Following are 25 T cell receptor beta chains from one sample sequenced in a study of blood T cells in healthy people across ages. A J-beta primer mix and a sample-barcoded 5' primer were used in a second PCR of about 7 to 12 cycles. TCRdb reprocessed the 5' RACE reads via MiXCR and lists one record per CDR3 protein. The top ten clones hold more than 7.5% of a sample with roughly 700,000 distinct CDR3 sequences, roughly 25% of them seen once. The same specimen was also included in a second study, on T cells of mothers and their children.

The specimen sequenced was blood. The receptors stem from a boy between 10 and 17 years old in good health.

This clonotype turned up a few times. The J gene is TRBJ2-1, the V gene TRBV29-1; 8 bases are shared with TRBD2. With V trimmed by 8 bases and J by 0 bases, 12 bases remained unmatched. The germline V gene encodes CDR1 SQVTM and CDR2 ANQGSEA. CDR3 length: 16 residues. The CDR3 region is CSHKGPAGDSYNEQFF. CDR3 sequence (DNA): TGCAGCCACAAGGGGCCAGCGGGAGACTCCTACAATGAGCAGTTCTTC.

The chain joins TRBV20-1 to TRBJ2-7; 8 bases map to TRBD2. The CDR3 has 14 residues. CDR1 DFQATT and CDR2 SNEGSKA come from the germline V gene (reference sequence). V dropped 6 bases and J dropped 3; count of bases not matched to a gene: 10. The DNA for the CDR3 is TGCAGTGCCGATATAGCGGGAAATAACTACGAGCAGTACTTC. It translates to CSADIAGNNYEQYF.

The rearrangement links TRBV4-3 to TRBJ1-2; the D gene is possibly TRBD1 (5 bases). The V end lost 0 bases, the J end lost 6 bases, and 20 bases lay between the germline ends. The CDR3 consists of 17 residues. Per germline, CDR1 LGHNA and CDR2 YSLEER. In DNA, the CDR3 is TGCGCCAGCAGCCAAGATAGAGGGTTTAGGGGTTCTGATGGCTACACCTTC. Residues: CASSQDRGFRGSDGYTF.

The rearrangement links TRBV12-3 or TRBV12-4 to TRBJ2-5, with TRBD1 as a possible D gene (6 bases). The CDR3 contains 13 residues. Trimming stripped 7 bases from V and 11 bases from J, with 20 bases between. CDR3 bases: TGTGCCAGCACCTCGACAGGTTCATTAGAGCAGTACTTC. This translates into CASTSTGSLEQYF.

This clonotype was picked up a small number of times. The V and J genes are TRBV29-1 and TRBJ2-3, with 9 bases identical to TRBD1. Germline values: CDR1 SQVTM, CDR2 ANQGSEA. The CDR3 is made up of 14 amino acids. V shed 4 bases and J 5 bases; nucleotides not matched to a gene: 7. In nucleotides, the CDR3 is TGCAGCGTTGGTCGACAGGGGGAGGTAGATACGCAGTATTTT. Encoded protein: CSVGRQGEVDTQYF.

The chain recombines TRBV6-2 or TRBV6-3 with TRBJ1-1, with TRBD1 matching over 7 bases. The CDR3 length is 14 residues. The J segment lost 7 bases and the V segment lost 5 bases, leaving 10 bases of the junction unmatched. CDR1 and CDR2 (germline): MNHEY, SVGEGT. The CDR3 DNA reads TGTGCCAGCAGTCACGCTTCCAGGGGGAATGAAGCTTTCTTT. It encodes CASSHASRGNEAFF.

This clonotype was counted between two and nine times. This chain connects TRBV20-1 to TRBJ1-3; D is ambiguous. V shed 3 bases and J shed 0 bases, with 15 bases lying between them. This CDR3 spans 16 amino acids. CDR1 and CDR2 (germline): DFQATT, SNEGSKA (reference sequence). Here the CDR3 DNA reads TGCAGTGCTAGGAATCCGCTCTCCCACTCTGGAAACACCATATATTTT. The encoded protein is CSARNPLSHSGNTIYF.

V and J are TRBV5-4 and TRBJ2-5; a possible D gene is TRBD2 (6 bases). Trimming took 2 bases from V and 5 from J, leaving 13 bases between them. This CDR3 spans 14 amino acids. CDR1 and CDR2 from the germline V gene are SGHNT and YYREEE (reference sequence). This CDR3 is CASSFGSRGETQYF. CDR3 nucleotides: TGTGCCAGCAGCTTTGGATCCCGGGGGGAGACCCAGTACTTC.

This clonotype appeared many times. The genes are TRBV9 and TRBJ2-3; D is unclear. This CDR3 has 14 amino acids. The V end lost 0 bases, the J end lost 3 bases, and 8 bases lay between the germline ends. Germline lookup yields CDR1 SGDLS and CDR2 YYNGEE. The CDR3 loop reads CASSVAQRTDTQYF. The CDR3 nucleotides read TGTGCCAGCAGCGTAGCTCAAAGGACAGATACGCAGTATTTT.

Turning to this clonotype: Lacking the conserved final phenylalanine or tryptophan, this CDR3 likely reflects a read error. The rearrangement links TRBV6-2 or TRBV6-3 to TRBJ2-6; 8 bases agree with TRBD1. Germline trimming cut 2 bases from V and 0 bases from J; bases unmatched to any gene: 6. Germline V gives CDR1 MNHEY, CDR2 SVGEGT. The CDR3 length is 18 residues. The CDR3 sequence is CASSYRTGYPSGANVLTI. For the CDR3, the DNA is TGTGCCAGCAGTTACCGGACAGGGTATCCCTCTGGGGCCAACGTCCTGACTATC.

The chain is built from TRBV2 and TRBJ2-1; D gene uncertain. The V end was cut by 0 bases, the J end by 8 bases, with 8 bases between. There are 13 residues in the CDR3. Germline V gene data show CDR1 as SNHLY and CDR2 as FYNNEI. The CDR3 protein is CASSEAMAHEQFF. Here the CDR3 DNA reads TGTGCCAGCAGTGAAGCGATGGCGCATGAGCAGTTCTTC.

This clonotype has a handful of counts. The chain has TRBV28 and TRBJ2-1, with 8 positions matching TRBD2. The CDR3 runs to 16 residues. Per germline, CDR1 MDHEN and CDR2 SYDVKM. V trimming: 6 bases; J trimming: 7 bases; junction bases outside the gene matches: 14. CDR3 sequence (DNA): TGTGCCAGCAGGGGGTGGCGGGAGGACCCTTATAATGAGCAGTTCTTC. Amino acids: CASRGWREDPYNEQFF.

Of note for this clonotype: The junction does not match germline at one end; this may be a read error. Here the CDR3 DNA reads TGTGCTAGCAGCAGACTAGCTGGCGCCGGGGAGCTGTTTTTT. Translated, it gives CASSRLAGAGELFF. J is TRBJ2-2 and V is TRBV7-7; 7 nucleotides match TRBD2. There are 14 residues in the CDR3. CDR1 and CDR2 (germline): SSHAT, FNYEAQ (reference sequence).

The chain joins TRBV29-1 to TRBJ2-3; 10 nucleotides match TRBD1. The trim removed 2 bases at V and 8 bases at J, leaving 10 bases unmatched. CDR1 is SQVTM and CDR2 is ANQGSEA in the germline V gene. This CDR3 is built from 15 residues. The CDR3, as DNA: TGCAGCGTTGAAATGGGGACAGGGGTCTGGAGTACGCAGTATTTT. It codes for CSVEMGTGVWSTQYF.

This clonotype was counted only a few times. CDR3 region: CSVVGYNKYNEQFF. Here the CDR3 DNA reads TGCAGCGTTGTGGGCTACAACAAATACAATGAGCAGTTCTTC. The genes are TRBV29-1 and TRBJ2-5, with D hard to call. The J call could be wrong; TRBJ2-1 is a better fit for the DNA end. The CDR3 contains 14 residues. Germline V CDR1 and CDR2: SQVTM, ANQGSEA.

Note on this clonotype: The junction departs from the called germline gene at one end, perhaps through a read error. The chain recombines TRBV7-8 with TRBJ1-4; 9 nucleotides align to TRBD1. The length of the CDR3 is 15 residues. CDR1 and CDR2 from the germline V gene are SGHVS and FQNEAQ. This CDR3 is CACSPPGQGSEKLFF. The DNA for the CDR3 is TGTGCCTGCAGCCCTCCGGGACAGGGAAGCGAAAAACTGTTTTTT.

This clonotype was seen a handful of times. The genes are TRBV20-1 and TRBJ2-7; D may be TRBD1 (6 bases). V lost 0 bases and J 1 base, leaving 7 bases between the germline ends. The length of the CDR3 is 13 residues. Germline CDR1 reads DFQATT; CDR2 reads SNEGSKA (reference sequence). CDR3: CSARDGTSYEQYF. CDR3 sequence (DNA): TGCAGTGCTAGAGATGGGACATCCTACGAGCAGTACTTC.

The chain couples TRBV6-6 to TRBJ1-1; D uncertain. The CDR3 covers 12 residues. Germline CDR1 and CDR2: MNHNY and SVGAGI (reference sequence). V lost 6 bases and J lost 5, with 10 bases in between. CDR3 amino acids: CASSEPNTEAFF. DNA for the CDR3: TGTGCCAGCAGCGAACCAAATACTGAAGCTTTCTTT.

This clonotype appeared once. The chain carries TRBV7-2 and TRBJ2-5; D remains unclear. This CDR3 has 15 amino acids. Germline V gene data show CDR1 as SGHTA and CDR2 as FQGNSA. Trimming pared 4 bases from V and 5 bases from J, leaving 17 bases between. This chain's CDR3 is CASSSSRSSWETQYF. DNA for the CDR3: TGTGCCAGCAGCTCCTCTCGTTCTAGTTGGGAGACCCAGTACTTC.

The chain couples TRBV4-3 to TRBJ2-3; D gene unclear. The CDR3 loop spans 13 amino acids. Germline loops: CDR1 LGHNA, CDR2 YSLEER. V lost 0 bases to trimming and J lost 5 bases, with 6 bases between them. CDR3: CASSQEELDTQYF. In DNA form, the CDR3 reads TGCGCCAGCAGCCAAGAAGAATTAGATACGCAGTATTTT.

The chain recombines TRBV5-1 with TRBJ2-1, with 7 nucleotides matching TRBD1. This CDR3 spans 13 amino acids. The germline V gene encodes CDR1 SGHRS and CDR2 YFSETQ. J was trimmed by 10 bases and V by 5 bases; bases with no gene match: 9. CDR3 region: CASSHDRVGEQFF. For the CDR3, the DNA is TGCGCCAGCAGTCATGACAGGGTCGGCGAGCAGTTCTTC. The full variable domain, in which reference TRBV5-1 and TRBJ2-1 provide the parts outside the CDR3, is KAGVTQTPRYLIKTRGQQVTLSCSPISGHRSVSWYQQTPGQGLQFLFEYFSETQRNKGNFPGRFSGRQFSNSRSEMNVSTLELGDSALYLCASSHDRVGEQFFGPGTRLTVL.

The rearrangement uses TRBV9 and TRBJ1-2, with D unclear. This CDR3 contains 16 residues. Germline CDR1 is SGDLS and CDR2 is YYNGEE. Trimming took off 1 base at V and 7 bases at J, with 20 bases between the two ends. The CDR3 loop is CASSVFLWGMGLGYTF. As DNA, the CDR3 is TGTGCCAGCAGCGTATTTCTCTGGGGTATGGGCCTTGGCTACACCTTC.

The chain uses TRBV4-1 and TRBJ2-7, with 7 bases matching TRBD2. Per the germline V gene, CDR1 is MGHRA and CDR2 is YSYEKL. J was trimmed by 2 bases and V by 1 base; bases with no gene match: 8. The CDR3 loop spans 16 amino acids. The CDR3 loop reads CASSQVSGPITYEQYF. As DNA, the CDR3 is TGCGCCAGCAGCCAAGTTAGCGGGCCTATAACCTACGAGCAGTACTTC.

In this sample, this clonotype turned up many times. The chain employs TRBV6-5 and TRBJ2-5; 10 nucleotides line up with TRBD2. Germline loops: CDR1 MNHEY, CDR2 SVGAGI. Unmatched junction bases numbered 2, after V lost 6 bases and J lost 1 base. The CDR3 sequence is 14 residues long. The CDR3, as DNA: TGTGCCAGCAGACTAGCGGGGACCCAAGAGACCCAGTACTTC. This sequence encodes CASRLAGTQETQYF.

This clonotype was found a few times. The chain joins TRBV27 to TRBJ2-1, with no clear D. The DNA end lines up better with TRBJ2-7; the J call may be wrong. This CDR3 has 16 amino acids. The germline CDR1 and CDR2 sequences are MNHEY and SMNVEV (reference sequence). The DNA for the CDR3 is TGTGCCAGCAGTTTAACGCCGGGTTTCATCCCCTACGAGCAGTACTTC. As protein: CASSLTPGFIPYEQYF.